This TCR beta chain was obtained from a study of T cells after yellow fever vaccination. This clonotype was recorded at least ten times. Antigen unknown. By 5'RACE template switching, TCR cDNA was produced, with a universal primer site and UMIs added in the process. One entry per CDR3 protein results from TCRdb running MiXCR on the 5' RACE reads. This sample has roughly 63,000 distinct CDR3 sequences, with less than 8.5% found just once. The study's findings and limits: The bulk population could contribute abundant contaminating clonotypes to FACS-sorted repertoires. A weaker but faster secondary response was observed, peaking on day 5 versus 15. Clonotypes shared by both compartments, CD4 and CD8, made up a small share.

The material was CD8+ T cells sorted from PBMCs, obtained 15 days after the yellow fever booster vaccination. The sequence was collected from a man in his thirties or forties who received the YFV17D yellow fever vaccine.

The CDR3 loop reads CASSFRLAGAAYEQYF. The CDR3 nucleotides read TGTGCCAGCAGCTTCAGACTAGCGGGGGCCGCCTACGAGCAGTACTTC. The rearrangement links TRBV5-6 to TRBJ2-7; 12 positions agree with TRBD2. V lost 2 bases, J lost 2 bases, and 5 bases stayed unmatched. The CDR3 extends over 16 amino acids. CDR1 is SGHDT and CDR2 is YYEEEE in the germline V gene. The whole variable domain, remainder taken from reference TRBV5-6 and TRBJ2-7, is DAGVTQSPTHLIKTRGQQVTLRCSPKSGHDTVSWYQQALGQGPQFIFQYYEEEERQRGNFPDRFSGHQFPNYSSELNVNALLLGDSALYLCASSFRLAGAAYEQYFGPGTRLTVT.